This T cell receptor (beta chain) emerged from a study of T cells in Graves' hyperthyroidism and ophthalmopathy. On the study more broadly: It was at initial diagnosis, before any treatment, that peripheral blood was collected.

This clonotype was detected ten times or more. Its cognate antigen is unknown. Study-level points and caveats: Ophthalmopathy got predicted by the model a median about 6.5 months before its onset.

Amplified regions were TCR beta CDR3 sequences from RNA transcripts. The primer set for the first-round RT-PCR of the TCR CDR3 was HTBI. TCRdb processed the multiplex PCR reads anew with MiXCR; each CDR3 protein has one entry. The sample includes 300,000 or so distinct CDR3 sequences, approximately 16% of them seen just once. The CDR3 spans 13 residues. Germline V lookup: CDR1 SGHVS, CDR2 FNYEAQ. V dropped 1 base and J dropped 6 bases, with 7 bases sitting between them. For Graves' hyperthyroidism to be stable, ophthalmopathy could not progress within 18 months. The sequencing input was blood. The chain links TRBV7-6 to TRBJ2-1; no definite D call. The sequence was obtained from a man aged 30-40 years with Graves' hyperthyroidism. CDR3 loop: CASSLGVSNEQFF. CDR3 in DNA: TGTGCCAGCAGCTTAGGGGTGTCCAATGAGCAGTTCTTC.